This T cell receptor beta chain was sequenced in a study of blood T cell repertoires in COVID-19. Looking at the study overall: T cells, B-cell-depleted T cells, or PBMCs supplied cDNA or gDNA.

Germline loops: CDR1 LNHDA, CDR2 SQIVND (reference sequence). V lost 0 bases, J lost 0 bases, and 4 bases stayed unmatched. There are 18 residues in the CDR3. As handled by the study authors: For nucleated cells, counts were estimated from reference gene primer amplification. The table came from immunoSEQ multiplex PCR; TCRdb's copy has only in-frame clones and leaves some out. D and trimming were read from the DNA, whereas the V and J calls and clone size are those reported in that table. The repertoire holds about 140,000 clones, about 87% seen once, with over 5% in the top ten. This receptor was obtained from a human donor in a cohort sampled during active COVID-19. The sequencing sample was made of peripheral blood. The chain employs TRBV19 and TRBJ2-1; the match to TRBD2 covers 11 bases. The CDR3 region is CASSIDTSGRSSYNEQFF. The CDR3 DNA follows: TGTGCCAGTAGTATAGACACTAGCGGGAGAAGCTCCTACAATGAGCAGTTCTTC.